Below are 17 T cell receptor beta chains sequenced from a single sample in a study of T cell responses to AZD1222 COVID-19 vaccine. Method: immunoSEQ multiplex PCR; TCRdb's copy keeps in-frame clones and lacks some. Of more than 100,000 clones detected, roughly 90% appear once; the ten largest clones hold around 2.5%. The source material was peripheral blood, sampled 28 days after the second AZD1222 dose. All receptors come from an adult who received the AZD1222 COVID-19 vaccine.

The V and J genes are TRBV6-2 or TRBV6-3 and TRBJ2-5; D gene unclear. The V gene lost 4 bases and the J gene lost 1 base, with 10 bases spanning the gap. The CDR3 totals 14 residues. In germline, CDR1 is MNHEY, CDR2 SVGEGT. The DNA of the CDR3 is TGTGCCAGCAGTTCTCCTACCCTCCAAGAGACCCAGTACTTC. It specifies CASSSPTLQETQYF.

This clone was found once. The chain carries TRBV6-5 and TRBJ1-2; D might be TRBD1 (6 bases). The CDR3 runs to 14 residues. Between the trimmed V and J ends, which lost 6 bases and 7 bases, there was a span of 18 bases. Germline CDR1 MNHEY, CDR2 SVGAGI. CDR3 nucleotides: TGTGCCAGCAGGCCCGGGGGCACCCCTATTGGCTACACCTTC. It is translated as CASRPGGTPIGYTF.

As to this clone: Its ends do not fully match the called genes, so a read error is possible. This sequence joins TRBV7-7 and TRBJ2-3; the D gene is possibly TRBD1 (6 bases). The CDR3 has 14 amino acids. The germline V gene encodes CDR1 SSHAT and CDR2 FNYEAQ (reference sequence). CDR3 coding DNA: TGTGCTAGCAGCTTAGGGCAGGGGCCAGATACGCAGTATTTT. Translation gives CASSLGQGPDTQYF.

V and J are TRBV15 and TRBJ1-2; D possibly corresponds to TRBD1 (5 bases). The CDR3 extends over 16 amino acids. V gave up 0 bases and J gave up 0 bases, with 11 bases separating them. Germline V gene data show CDR1 as LNHNV and CDR2 as YYDKDF (reference sequence). CDR3 protein: CATSRDSGVPNYGYTF. DNA for the CDR3: TGTGCCACCAGCAGAGATTCGGGGGTACCTAACTATGGCTACACCTTC.

The chain links TRBV14 to TRBJ2-2, with 13 bases identical to TRBD2. The CDR3 is 18 amino acids. V lost 4 bases to trimming and J lost 4 bases; unmatched junction nucleotides: 9. Germline-derived CDR1 and CDR2 are SGHDN and FVKESK. The CDR3 DNA reads as TGTGCCAGCAGCCTACTCCGGACTAGCGGGGGAATCACCGGGGAGCTGTTTTTT. Residues: CASSLLRTSGGITGELFF. Together with reference TRBV14 and TRBJ2-2, the CDR3 gives the full variable domain: EAGVTQFPSHSVIEKGQTVTLRCDPISGHDNLYWYRRVMGKEIKFLLHFVKESKQDESGMPNNRFLAERTGGTYSTLKVQPAELEDSGVYFCASSLLRTSGGITGELFFGEGSRLTVL.

CDR3 bases: TGTGCCAGCAGTTACAGGGATAACAGGGGAATAGAAGCTTTCTTT. Protein product: CASSYRDNRGIEAFF. The chain is built from TRBV6-2 or TRBV6-3 and TRBJ1-1, with 7 bases identical to TRBD1. Germline loops: CDR1 MNHEY, CDR2 SVGEGT. The CDR3 contains 15 residues. Trimming at V came to 2 bases and at J to 8 bases, leaving 11 bases not matched to a gene.

The chain joins TRBV11-3 to TRBJ2-7, with TRBD1 as a possible D gene (6 bases). The CDR3 spans 14 residues. CDR1 SGHNT and CDR2 YENEEA come from the germline V gene. The V and J ends lost 3 bases and 6 bases respectively, with 15 bases between them. As DNA, the CDR3 is TGTGCCAGCAGCTTTCCAGGGGACGAAATCGAGCAGTACTTC. Its protein is CASSFPGDEIEQYF.

The chain couples TRBV3-1 (or the pseudogene TRBV3-2) to TRBJ2-5; TRBD1 is a possible D gene (8 bases). V was shortened by 4 bases and J by 4 bases, with 16 bases between the two germline ends. This CDR3 contains 15 residues. Germline lookup yields CDR1 LGHDT and CDR2 YNNKEL (reference sequence). CDR3 DNA sequence: TGTGCCAGCAGCCGCCTACAGGGGGGGGTAGAGACCCAGTACTTC. Its protein is CASSRLQGGVETQYF.

CDR3 region: CASSARSSSGGAENTQYF. Here the CDR3 DNA reads TGTGCCAGCAGCGCCCGTAGCTCTAGCGGGGGGGCAGAAAATACGCAGTATTTT. The chain recombines TRBV7-2 with TRBJ2-3, with 12 bases fitting TRBD2. V dropped 5 bases and J dropped 7; count of bases not matched to a gene: 16. Germline V gene lookup returns CDR1 SGHTA and CDR2 FQGNSA. There are 18 residues in the CDR3.

This clone appeared a single time. The rearrangement uses TRBV29-1 and TRBJ2-5; tentative D call: TRBD1 (7 bases). The CDR3 extends over 13 amino acids. CDR1 is SQVTM, CDR2 ANQGSEA, per germline. V lost 3 bases and J lost 4, with 12 bases in between. CDR3 DNA sequence: TGCAGCGTTGATTCAGGGGGAGGAGAGACCCAGTACTTC. This encodes CSVDSGGGETQYF. The whole variable domain, remainder taken from reference TRBV29-1 and TRBJ2-5, is SAVISQKPSRDICQRGTSLTIQCQVDSQVTMMFWYRQQPGQSLTLIATANQGSEATYESGFVIDKFPISRPNLTFSTLTVSNMSPEDSSIYLCSVDSGGGETQYFGPGTRLLVL.

The genes are TRBV29-1 and TRBJ1-4; 7 nucleotides line up with TRBD1. CDR3 length: 14 residues. The germline gives CDR1 SQVTM, CDR2 ANQGSEA. V was pared by 3 bases and J by 7 bases, with 8 bases of the junction left unmatched. DNA of the CDR3: TGCAGCGTTGATGTGGGCAGGGGGGGTGAAAAACTGTTTTTT. Translated: CSVDVGRGGEKLFF.

Remarks on this clone: The sample has other DNA sequences that encode this CDR3 too. The chain recombines TRBV7-8 with TRBJ2-1; D is possibly TRBD1 (7 bases). Per germline, CDR1 SGHVS and CDR2 FQNEAQ. The CDR3 length is 15 residues. V shed 1 base and J shed 7 bases, with 14 bases lying between them. CDR3 DNA sequence: TGTGCCAGCAGCTTAGATGGACCAGGGGGGAATGAGCAGTTCTTC. Protein: CASSLDGPGGNEQFF.

V gene TRBV5-3 combines with J gene TRBJ1-1; D is undetermined. TRBV5-3 is an ORF, with its function uncertain. The CDR3 runs 12 residues. Trimming took off 1 base at V and 7 bases at J, with 8 bases between the two ends. The CDR3 region is CARSLQMNEAFF. The DNA of the CDR3 is TGTGCCAGAAGCTTGCAAATGAATGAAGCTTTCTTT.

The V call is TRBV3-1 (or the pseudogene TRBV3-2), the J call TRBJ1-1, with TRBD1 identical over 7 bases. Germline CDR1 reads LGHDT; CDR2 reads YNNKEL (reference sequence). This CDR3 is 15 amino acids long. V was pared by 1 base and J by 0 bases, with 2 bases of the junction left unmatched. CDR3 in amino acids: CASSQAGTVNTEAFF. CDR3 sequence (DNA): TGTGCCAGCAGCCAAGCGGGGACAGTGAACACTGAAGCTTTCTTT.

Here the CDR3 DNA reads TGTGCCAGCAGTTTGACCCTCTCCTATAATTCACCCCTCCACTTT. This translates into CASSLTLSYNSPLHF. This chain joins TRBV6-5 and TRBJ1-6; no firm D call. CDR3 size: 15 residues. Trimming took off 4 bases at V and 0 bases at J, with 7 bases between the two ends. CDR1 is MNHEY, CDR2 SVGAGI, per germline.

The chain has TRBV28 and TRBJ1-3; weak D call: TRBD1 (6 bases). V lost 6 bases and J 5 bases, leaving 11 bases between the germline ends. There are 13 residues in the CDR3. CDR1 is MDHEN and CDR2 is SYDVKM in the germline V gene. The CDR3 nucleotides are TGTGCCAGCAGCGATACAGGGCGAAACACCATATATTTT. It yields the protein CASSDTGRNTIYF.

This sequence joins TRBV15 and TRBJ1-2; D is perhaps TRBD1 (6 bases). V gave up 3 bases and J gave up 4 bases, with 12 bases separating them. The CDR3 runs to 14 residues. Looked up from germline, CDR1 is LNHNV and CDR2 is YYDKDF (reference sequence). The CDR3 protein is CATSRDSGVYGYTF. The CDR3 DNA reads TGTGCCACCAGCAGGGACAGTGGAGTCTATGGCTACACCTTC.